This is a list of T cell receptor beta chains from one sample in a study of T cell responses to AZD1222 COVID-19 vaccine. The method was immunoSEQ multiplex PCR; TCRdb's version includes in-frame clones alone and lacks a portion of them. The sample shows about 130,000 clones, about 91% of them seen only once. Sequences were derived from peripheral blood, sampled on day 0 of AZD1222 vaccination. All receptors derive from an adult in good health. Both conserved end residues are part of each CDR3. A D gene is named only where the DNA matches it firmly.

cdr3_length	d_call	v_call	j_call	cdr3_aa
14	NA	TRBV7-2	TRBJ1-1	CASSLEFRVGEAFF
12	NA	TRBV5-1	TRBJ2-7	CASSLGGREQYF
17	NA	TRBV19	TRBJ1-3	CASTTEGRRFSGNTIYF
12	TRBD1	TRBV29-1	TRBJ1-2	CSVETGFLGYTF
11	NA	TRBV9	TRBJ1-2	CASSGYYGYTF
13	NA	TRBV5-5	TRBJ2-1	CASSYGIYNEQFF
14	NA	TRBV7-9	TRBJ2-7	CASRDPGPSYEQYF
17	TRBD2	TRBV11-2	TRBJ2-2	CASSPGLAGGLVGELFF
13	NA	TRBV6-5	TRBJ1-1	CASSYPGTTEAFF
16	TRBD1	TRBV5-1	TRBJ1-6	CASSLDTGARNSPLHF
12	NA	TRBV11-2	TRBJ1-6	CASSLGDSPLHF
18	NA	TRBV5-1	TRBJ1-3	CASSFGGSGDAPGNTIYF
16	TRBD2	TRBV10-3	TRBJ2-3	CAISEGAGGRTDTQYF
13	NA	TRBV6-4	TRBJ1-4	CASSGRGTEKLFF
13	NA	TRBV28	TRBJ1-4	CASTTHRDEKLFF
14	NA	TRBV4-3	TRBJ1-6	CASSQGVADSPLHF
13	NA	TRBV3-1/TRBV3-2	TRBJ1-2	CASSQDSVRGYTF
15	NA	TRBV9	TRBJ2-7	CASSVFASAQYEQYF
13	NA	TRBV5-5	TRBJ1-2	CASSPTAAYGYTF
15	NA	TRBV4-3	TRBJ1-1	CASSQVVTGNTEAFF
17	NA	TRBV7-3	TRBJ2-6	CASSSQGSRAGANVLTF
13	NA	TRBV21-1	TRBJ2-7	CASSKPASGEQYF
14	NA	TRBV10-3	TRBJ2-7	CAIRKTANSYEQYF
13	NA	TRBV5-1	TRBJ2-7	CASSLQGSYEQYF
13	NA	TRBV7-6	TRBJ1-5	CASSLQMGQPQHF
18	NA	TRBV21-1	TRBJ1-1	CASSKMTNPIFWHTEAFF
15	NA	TRBV4-3	TRBJ1-5	CASSQDSTANQPQHF
15	NA	TRBV6-5	TRBJ1-4	CASRNGPATNEKLFF
15	NA	TRBV6-2/TRBV6-3	TRBJ2-4	CASSFDEGPKNIQYF
14	NA	TRBV4-3	TRBJ1-2	CASSQGGWGYGYTF
12	NA	TRBV4-2	TRBJ1-2	CASSHPNYGYTF
15	TRBD1	TRBV29-1	TRBJ2-7	CSVESGTESSYEQYF
13	NA	TRBV6-2/TRBV6-3	TRBJ2-7	CASSGTETYEQYF
11	TRBD1	TRBV19	TRBJ1-1	CASSSPWDSVF
15	TRBD1	TRBV18	TRBJ1-6	CASSLQGEGNSPLHF
14	NA	TRBV29-1	TRBJ1-2	CSVGPGQVDYGYTF
14	TRBD1	TRBV7-9	TRBJ1-4	CASRDRATNEKLFF
12	NA	TRBV5-1	TRBJ1-1	CASSLEDTEAFF
14	NA	TRBV21-1	TRBJ2-1	CASGRDGTYNEQFF
16	TRBD1	TRBV18	TRBJ1-2	CASSRYTDRANYGYTF
15	TRBD1	TRBV4-1	TRBJ1-1	CASSQGDRANTEAFF
16	TRBD1	TRBV6-2/TRBV6-3	TRBJ2-2	CASSYYLTGDTGELFF
15	TRBD1	TRBV19	TRBJ1-1	CASSIGRDRVTEAFF
14	NA	TRBV5-1	TRBJ1-6	CASSLGTVNSPLHF
16	TRBD1	TRBV11-1	TRBJ1-5	CASSLHRGPSNQPQHF
15	NA	TRBV19	TRBJ1-1	CASSASARWDTEAFF
14	NA	TRBV6-5	TRBJ1-1	CASRPLGGGTEAFF
14	NA	TRBV11-2	TRBJ1-3	CASTRSEAGNTIYF
13	TRBD1	TRBV30	TRBJ1-2	CAWNMGTGSGYTF
17	NA	TRBV21-1	TRBJ2-3	CASSKGVAGGQADTQYF
15	NA	TRBV5-1	TRBJ2-2	CASSSQGGSTGELFF
14	NA	TRBV7-2	TRBJ2-5	CASSPPPGQETQYF
16	NA	TRBV28	TRBJ1-6	CASTLGLLSYNSPLHF
23	TRBD2	TRBV3-1/TRBV3-2	TRBJ2-6	CASSQVPGSSGGDGPSGANVLTF
18	NA	TRBV7-8	TRBJ1-2	CASSLGTGSEETNYGYTF